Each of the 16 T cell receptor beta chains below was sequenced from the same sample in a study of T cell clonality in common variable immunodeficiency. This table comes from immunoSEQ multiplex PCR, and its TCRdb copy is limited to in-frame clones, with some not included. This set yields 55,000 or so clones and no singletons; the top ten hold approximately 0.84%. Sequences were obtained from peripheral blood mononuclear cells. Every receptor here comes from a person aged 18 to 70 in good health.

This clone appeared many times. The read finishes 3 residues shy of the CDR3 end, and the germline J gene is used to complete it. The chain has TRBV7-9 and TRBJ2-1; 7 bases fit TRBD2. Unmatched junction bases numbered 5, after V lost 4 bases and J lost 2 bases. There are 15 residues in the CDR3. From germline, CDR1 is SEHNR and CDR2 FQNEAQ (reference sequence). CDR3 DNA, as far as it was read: TGTGCCAGCAGCTGGGAAGCGGGGACCTACAATGAG. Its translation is CASSWEAGTYNE. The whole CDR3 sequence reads CASSWEAGTYNEQFF.

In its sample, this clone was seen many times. The DNA read from the CDR3 is TGTGCCAGTAGTATCACAGGGGGGACAGATACG. This codes for CASSITGGTDT. The CDR3, in full, reads CASSITGGTDTQYF. The genes are TRBV19 and TRBJ2-3, with 8 bases matching TRBD1. The read ends 3 residues early relative to the CDR3; the germline J gene fills the gap. The CDR3 extends over 14 amino acids. From germline, CDR1 is LNHDA and CDR2 SQIVND (reference sequence). Trimming cost V 3 bases and J 3 bases; bases outside gene matches: 2.

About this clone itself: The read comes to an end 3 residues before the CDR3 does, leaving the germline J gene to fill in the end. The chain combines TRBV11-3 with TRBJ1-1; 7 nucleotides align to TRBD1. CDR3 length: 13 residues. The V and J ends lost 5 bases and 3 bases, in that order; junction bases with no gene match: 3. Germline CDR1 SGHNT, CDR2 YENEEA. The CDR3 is CASSHTGDTEAFF. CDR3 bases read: TGTGCCAGCAGCCATACAGGGGACACTGAA.

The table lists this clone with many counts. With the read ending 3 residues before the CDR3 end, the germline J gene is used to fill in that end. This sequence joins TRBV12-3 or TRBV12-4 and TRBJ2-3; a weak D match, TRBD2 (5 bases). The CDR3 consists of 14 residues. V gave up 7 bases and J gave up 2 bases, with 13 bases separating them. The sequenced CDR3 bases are TGTGCCAGCATCCCGAGCGGTTCCACAGATACG. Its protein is CASIPSGSTDT. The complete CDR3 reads CASIPSGSTDTQYF.

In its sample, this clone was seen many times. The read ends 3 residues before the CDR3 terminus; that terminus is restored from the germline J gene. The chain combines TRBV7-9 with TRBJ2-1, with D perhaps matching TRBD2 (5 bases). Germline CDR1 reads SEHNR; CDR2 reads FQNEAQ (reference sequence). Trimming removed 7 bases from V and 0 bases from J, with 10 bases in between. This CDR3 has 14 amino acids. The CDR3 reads CASIQRSSYNEQFF. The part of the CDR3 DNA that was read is TGTGCCAGCATTCAGCGGAGCTCCTACAATGAG.

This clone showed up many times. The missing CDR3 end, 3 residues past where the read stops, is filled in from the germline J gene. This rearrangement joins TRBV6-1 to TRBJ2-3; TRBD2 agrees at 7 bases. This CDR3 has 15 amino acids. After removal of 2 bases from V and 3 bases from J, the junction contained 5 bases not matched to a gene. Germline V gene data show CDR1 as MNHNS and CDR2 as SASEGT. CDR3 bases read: TGTGCCAGCAGTGAAAGGGAGCGGGAAACAGATACG. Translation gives CASSERERETDT. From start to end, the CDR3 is CASSERERETDTQYF.

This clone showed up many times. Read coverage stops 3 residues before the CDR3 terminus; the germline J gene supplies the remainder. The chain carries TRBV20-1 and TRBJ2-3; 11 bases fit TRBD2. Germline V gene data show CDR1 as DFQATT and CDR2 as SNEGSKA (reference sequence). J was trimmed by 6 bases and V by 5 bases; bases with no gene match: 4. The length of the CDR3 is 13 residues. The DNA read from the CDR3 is TGCAGTGCTTGGTCTAGCGGGAGGGATACG. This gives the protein CSAWSSGRDT. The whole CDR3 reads CSAWSSGRDTQYF.

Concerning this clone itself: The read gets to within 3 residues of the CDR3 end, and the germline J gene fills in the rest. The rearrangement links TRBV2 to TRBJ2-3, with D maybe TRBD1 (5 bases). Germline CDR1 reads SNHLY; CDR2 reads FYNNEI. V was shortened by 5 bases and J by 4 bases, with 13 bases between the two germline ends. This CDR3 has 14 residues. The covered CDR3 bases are TGTGCCAGCAGTTGGGGTAGGGGTCCAGATACG. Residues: CASSWGRGPDT. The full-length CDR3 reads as CASSWGRGPDTQYF.

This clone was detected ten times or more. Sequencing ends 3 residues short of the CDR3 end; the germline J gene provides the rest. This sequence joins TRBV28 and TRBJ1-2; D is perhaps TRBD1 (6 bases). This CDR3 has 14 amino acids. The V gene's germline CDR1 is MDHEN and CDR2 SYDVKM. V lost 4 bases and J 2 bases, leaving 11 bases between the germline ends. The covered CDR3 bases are TGTGCCAGCAGTTCCGGGACACCGAACTATGGC. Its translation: CASSSGTPNYG. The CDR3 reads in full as CASSSGTPNYGYTF.

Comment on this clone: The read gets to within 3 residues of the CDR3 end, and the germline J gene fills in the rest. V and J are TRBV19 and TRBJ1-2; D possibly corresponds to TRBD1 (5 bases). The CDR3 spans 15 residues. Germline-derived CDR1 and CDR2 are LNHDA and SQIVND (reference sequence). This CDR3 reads CASSIDGGPYNDYTF. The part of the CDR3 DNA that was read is TGTGCCAGTAGTATCGACGGGGGACCCTACAATGAC.

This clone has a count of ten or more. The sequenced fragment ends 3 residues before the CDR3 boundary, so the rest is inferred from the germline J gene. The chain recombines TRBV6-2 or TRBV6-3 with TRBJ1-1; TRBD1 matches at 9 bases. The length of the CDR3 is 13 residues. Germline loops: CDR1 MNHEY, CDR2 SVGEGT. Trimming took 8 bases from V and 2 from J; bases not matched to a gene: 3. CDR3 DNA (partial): TGTGCCAGCGGGGACAGGGCCAACACTGAA. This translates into CASGDRANTE. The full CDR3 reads CASGDRANTEAFF.

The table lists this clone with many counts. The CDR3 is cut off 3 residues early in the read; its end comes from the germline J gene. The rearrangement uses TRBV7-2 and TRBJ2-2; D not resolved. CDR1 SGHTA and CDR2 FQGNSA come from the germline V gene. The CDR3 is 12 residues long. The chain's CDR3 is CASSQANEKLFF. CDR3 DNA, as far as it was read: TGTGCCAGCAGCCAGGCGAATGAAAAG.

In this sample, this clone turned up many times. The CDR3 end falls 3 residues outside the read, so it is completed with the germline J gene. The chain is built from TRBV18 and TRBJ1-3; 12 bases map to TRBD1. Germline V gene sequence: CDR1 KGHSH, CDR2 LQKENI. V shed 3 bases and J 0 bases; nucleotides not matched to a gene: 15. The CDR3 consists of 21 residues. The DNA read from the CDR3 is TGTGCCAGCTCACCTGCCGGGACAGGGGGCTTTCTGCTAAGCTCTGGAAACACC. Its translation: CASSPAGTGGFLLSSGNT. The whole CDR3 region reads CASSPAGTGGFLLSSGNTIYF.

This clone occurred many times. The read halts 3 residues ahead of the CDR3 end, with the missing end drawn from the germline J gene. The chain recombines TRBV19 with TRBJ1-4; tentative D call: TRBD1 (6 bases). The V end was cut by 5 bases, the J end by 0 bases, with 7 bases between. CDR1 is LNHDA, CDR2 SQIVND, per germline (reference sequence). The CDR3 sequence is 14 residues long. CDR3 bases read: TGTGCCAGTAGTCAGGGGACAACTAATGAAAAA. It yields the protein CASSQGTTNEK. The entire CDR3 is CASSQGTTNEKLFF. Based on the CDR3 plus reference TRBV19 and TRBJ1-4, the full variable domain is DGGITQSPKYLFRKEGQNVTLSCEQNLNHDAMYWYRQDPGQGLRLIYYSQIVNDFQKGDIAEGYSVSREKKESFPLTVTSAQKNPTAFYLCASSQGTTNEKLFFGSGTQLSVL.

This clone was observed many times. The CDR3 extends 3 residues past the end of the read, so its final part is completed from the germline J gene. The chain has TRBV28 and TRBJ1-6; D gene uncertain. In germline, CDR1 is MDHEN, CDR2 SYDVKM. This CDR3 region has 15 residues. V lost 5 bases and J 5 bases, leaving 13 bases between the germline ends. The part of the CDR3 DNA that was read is TGTGCCAGCAGTCCACGTTTGGGCAATAATTCACCC. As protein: CASSPRLGNNSP. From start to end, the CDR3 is CASSPRLGNNSPLHF.

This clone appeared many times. CDR3 in amino acids: CSARGSGSHEQFF. Incomplete CDR3 DNA: TGCAGTGCGCGGGGGTCAGGGTCGCATGAG. V and J are TRBV20-1 and TRBJ2-1; 7 bases are shared with TRBD2. Sequencing ends 3 residues short of the CDR3 end; the germline J gene provides the rest. The CDR3 spans 13 residues. The ends lost 6 bases at V and 8 bases at J; junction bases unmatched: 10. Germline V gives CDR1 DFQATT, CDR2 SNEGSKA (reference sequence).